These 25 T cell receptor beta chains share one sample of origin, sequenced in a study of T cells after yellow fever vaccination. TCRdb ran MiXCR on the 5' RACE reads and lists one entry per CDR3 protein. The sample has 320,000 or so distinct CDR3 sequences, roughly 8.4% seen once. This sample comprised PBMCs, obtained roughly 46 days after the first yellow fever vaccination. All receptors come from a man younger than 35 who received the YFV17D yellow fever vaccine.

This clonotype has more than one count but fewer than ten. This chain links TRBV28 with TRBJ1-5, with a tentative D call TRBD1 (6 bases). Trimming removed 5 bases from V and 6 bases from J, with 14 bases in between. Germline V lookup: CDR1 MDHEN, CDR2 SYDVKM. The CDR3 is 14 residues long. CDR3 sequence: CASSPTGPRQPQHF. The CDR3 nucleotides are TGTGCCAGCAGTCCCACAGGGCCTCGTCAGCCCCAGCATTTT.

V and J are TRBV27 and TRBJ2-2; the match to TRBD1 covers 9 bases. CDR3 length: 14 amino acids. V shed 6 bases, J shed 5 bases, and the junction held 4 bases outside the gene matches. Germline V gene sequence: CDR1 MNHEY, CDR2 SMNVEV (reference sequence). CDR3 sequence reads: CASRGQGWTGELFF. DNA of the CDR3: TGTGCCAGCAGGGGACAGGGTTGGACCGGGGAGCTGTTTTTT.

This clonotype has more than one count but fewer than ten. The chain recombines TRBV6-5 with TRBJ2-7; a possible D gene is TRBD1 (5 bases). CDR1 MNHEY and CDR2 SVGAGI come from the germline V gene. CDR3 length equals 16 residues. Trimming took off 0 bases at V and 0 bases at J, with 12 bases between the two ends. CDR3 protein: CASSYSGLRSSYEQYF. As DNA, the CDR3 is TGTGCCAGCAGTTACTCGGGGCTAAGGAGCTCCTACGAGCAGTACTTC.

This clonotype was observed many times. The chain employs TRBV6-2 or TRBV6-3 and TRBJ2-5; 10 bases agree with TRBD2. CDR3 length: 16 amino acids. Germline loops: CDR1 MNHEY, CDR2 SVGEGT. Trimming at V came to 0 bases and at J to 5 bases, leaving 6 bases not matched to a gene. CDR3 DNA sequence: TGTGCCAGCAGTTACTCGAAAACTAGCGGGGACGAGACCCAGTACTTC. Protein sequence: CASSYSKTSGDETQYF.

This clonotype was seen more than once but under ten times. The chain joins TRBV10-3 to TRBJ1-1; unclear D gene. The CDR3 consists of 13 residues. V was clipped by 2 bases and J by 5 bases, with 9 bases between them. The germline V gene has CDR1 ENHRY and CDR2 SYGVKD. CDR3 DNA: TGTGCCATCAGTGAGCTGCGAACAACTGAAGCTTTCTTT. This translates into CAISELRTTEAFF.

This clonotype was picked up one time. V usage is TRBV7-6 and J usage is TRBJ1-1; 7 bases match TRBD1. Germline CDR1 and CDR2: SGHVS and FNYEAQ. The CDR3 length is 14 residues. With V trimmed by 5 bases and J by 3 bases, 6 bases remained unmatched. The CDR3 region has the DNA TGTGCCAGCAGCCGCACAGGGGCGCACACTGAAGCTTTCTTT. As protein: CASSRTGAHTEAFF.

This clonotype has more than one count but fewer than ten. This chain joins TRBV5-1 and TRBJ2-1; 8 positions agree with TRBD2. The CDR3 is made up of 15 amino acids. Trimming removed 1 base from V and 5 bases from J; junction bases left unmatched: 5. Germline CDR1 SGHRS, CDR2 YFSETQ. CDR3 bases: TGCGCCAGCAGCTTGATCGGCGGGGGGAACAATGAGCAGTTCTTC. This encodes CASSLIGGGNNEQFF.

J is TRBJ2-7 and V is TRBV18; D gene ambiguous. V shed 3 bases and J shed 6 bases, with 12 bases lying between them. This CDR3 spans 13 amino acids. The germline CDR1 and CDR2 sequences are KGHSH and LQKENI. As DNA, the CDR3 is TGTGCCAGCTCACCTGGATCGGCGCGCGAGCAGTACGTC. The encoded protein is CASSPGSAREQYV.

This clonotype was seen a few times. This sequence joins TRBV5-1 and TRBJ1-5; D may be TRBD1 (5 bases). V was clipped by 2 bases and J by 6 bases, with 12 bases between them. Looked up from germline, CDR1 is SGHRS and CDR2 is YFSETQ. CDR3 length: 14 amino acids. The CDR3 protein is CASSFSGQGQPQHF. In DNA, the CDR3 is TGCGCCAGCAGCTTCTCGGGGCAGGGTCAGCCCCAGCATTTT.

The rearrangement joins TRBV24-1 to TRBJ2-5; 11 nucleotides line up with TRBD2. The V gene's germline CDR1 is KGHDR and CDR2 SFDVKD. This CDR3 spans 17 amino acids. V trimming: 3 bases; J trimming: 4 bases; junction bases outside the gene matches: 9. This CDR3 is CATSDDPLAGGGETQYF. CDR3 sequence (DNA): TGTGCCACCAGTGATGATCCCCTAGCGGGGGGTGGAGAGACCCAGTACTTC.

The sample holds a few counts of this clonotype. J is TRBJ2-7 and V is TRBV5-5, with D tentatively TRBD1 (6 bases). The germline V and J ends were trimmed by 4 bases and 1 base, with 12 bases remaining between them. Per the germline V gene, CDR1 is SGHKS and CDR2 is YYEKEE (reference sequence). The CDR3 is 14 residues long. The CDR3 coding sequence is TGTGCCAGCAGCACTTACAGGGAATCCTACGAGCAGTACGTC. Amino acids: CASSTYRESYEQYV.

Only a few counts were recorded for this clonotype. The V gene is TRBV7-9, the J gene TRBJ2-7; D may be TRBD1 or TRBD2 (5 bases each). CDR1 is SEHNR, CDR2 FQNEAQ, per germline (reference sequence). V gave up 2 bases and J gave up 4 bases, with 12 bases separating them. The CDR3 sequence is 14 residues long. For the CDR3, the DNA is TGTGCCAGCAGCTTAAGCGGCAGGGTATACGAGCAGTACTTC. Protein: CASSLSGRVYEQYF.

The table lists this clonotype with many counts. The V call is TRBV5-1, the J call TRBJ1-6; 7 bases match TRBD1. J gave up 14 bases and V 0 bases, and 11 bases lay outside the gene matches. Germline V gene data show CDR1 as SGHRS and CDR2 as YFSETQ. The CDR3 covers 15 residues. The CDR3 loop is CASSLDGTENASLHF. The CDR3 nucleotides read TGCGCCAGCAGCTTGGATGGGACAGAAAACGCCTCCCTCCACTTT.

This clonotype was counted many times. The chain is built from TRBV5-1 and TRBJ1-4; D might be TRBD1 (5 bases). V was pared by 3 bases and J by 5 bases, with 14 bases between. Per the germline V gene, CDR1 is SGHRS and CDR2 is YFSETQ. The CDR3 is 15 amino acids. This chain's CDR3 is CASSSGGVINEKLFF. The DNA for the CDR3 is TGCGCCAGCAGCTCTGGAGGGGTGATCAATGAAAAACTGTTTTTT.

The chain has TRBV7-9 and TRBJ1-2, with D uncertain. Trimming cost V 2 bases and J 8 bases, with 15 bases left between them. Germline V gene lookup returns CDR1 SEHNR and CDR2 FQNEAQ (reference sequence). The length of the CDR3 is 14 residues. The CDR3 sequence: CASSLPPGANGYTF. CDR3 coding DNA: TGTGCCAGCAGCTTACCTCCGGGCGCGAACGGCTACACCTTC.

This clonotype was observed at least ten times. For the CDR3, the DNA is TGTGCCAGCAGCTTCGGGGGGGCAGAAACTGAAGCTTTCTTT. Translated, it gives CASSFGGAETEAFF. V usage is TRBV5-4 and J usage is TRBJ1-1; D perhaps matches TRBD1 (6 bases). The CDR3 runs 14 residues. The V end lost 2 bases, the J end lost 5 bases, and 13 bases lay between the germline ends. Germline V gene lookup returns CDR1 SGHNT and CDR2 YYREEE (reference sequence).

The chain is built from TRBV11-2 and TRBJ2-5; D gene unclear. Germline loops: CDR1 SGHAT, CDR2 FQNNGV. With 5 bases removed from V and 7 bases from J, the gap between germline ends came to 17 bases. The CDR3 is made up of 14 amino acids. The CDR3 sequence is CASSRPAPPRTQYF. In nucleotides, the CDR3 is TGTGCCAGCAGCCGTCCGGCCCCCCCACGGACCCAGTACTTC.

In this sample, this clonotype turned up a few times. In nucleotides, the CDR3 is TGCGCCAGCAGCCAAGAAGCAGCGGGGGGGTACAATGAGCAGTTCTTC. Translating it yields CASSQEAAGGYNEQFF. V is TRBV4-1 and J is TRBJ2-1; 10 bases agree with TRBD2. The CDR3 spans 16 residues. The germline gives CDR1 MGHRA, CDR2 YSYEKL. The V gene end was trimmed by 0 bases and the J gene end by 4 bases; junction bases not matched to a gene: 3.

This clonotype was counted only a few times. The chain employs TRBV18 and TRBJ1-5; D gene ambiguous. The CDR3 has 15 residues. V was trimmed by 2 bases and J by 0 bases, leaving 8 bases between them. CDR1 is KGHSH and CDR2 is LQKENI in the germline V gene. The CDR3 loop reads CASSPVAGSNQPQHF. The CDR3 coding sequence is TGTGCCAGCTCACCAGTAGCCGGTAGCAATCAGCCCCAGCATTTT.

The chain employs TRBV27 and TRBJ1-2; D possibly corresponds to TRBD1 (5 bases). The CDR3 totals 14 residues. V lost 5 bases and J lost 8, with 18 bases in between. Germline V lookup: CDR1 MNHEY, CDR2 SMNVEV (reference sequence). CDR3 loop: CASSNGADPLGYTF. The CDR3 region has the DNA TGTGCCAGCAGTAACGGGGCGGACCCCTTGGGCTACACCTTC.

Only a few counts were recorded for this clonotype. The chain links TRBV28 to TRBJ2-7, with D maybe TRBD1 (5 bases). The germline V and J ends were trimmed by 4 bases and 3 bases, with 13 bases remaining between them. CDR3 length: 14 residues. Germline CDR1 is MDHEN and CDR2 is SYDVKM. The CDR3 is CASSSRQRDYEQYV. For the CDR3, the DNA is TGTGCCAGCAGTTCAAGACAGCGTGACTACGAGCAGTACGTC.

V is TRBV7-6 and J is TRBJ2-5; tentatively, D is TRBD2 (5 bases). Germline lookup yields CDR1 SGHVS and CDR2 FNYEAQ. Trimming took 5 bases from V and 7 from J, leaving 11 bases between them. The CDR3 sequence is 12 residues long. CDR3 sequence: CASSLVRGTQYF. The DNA for the CDR3 is TGTGCCAGCAGCCTAGTTCGGGGGACCCAGTACTTC. The whole variable domain, filled in from reference TRBV7-6 and TRBJ2-5, reads GAGVSQSPRYKVTKRGQDVALRCDPISGHVSLYWYRQALGQGPEFLTYFNYEAQQDKSGLPNDRFSAERPEGSISTLTIQRTEQRDSAMYRCASSLVRGTQYFGPGTRLLVL.

The chain combines TRBV21-1 with TRBJ1-1; TRBD1, the table's D call, lacks a check against the DNA. TRBV21-1 is classified as a pseudogene. CDR3 length: 14 residues. The CDR3 loop reads CASSKGLKGPEAFF. For the CDR3, the DNA is TGTGCCAGCAGCAAAGGGTTGAAGGGGCCTGAAGCTTTCTTT.

This clonotype was recorded a few times. The rearrangement uses TRBV9 and TRBJ2-5; no definite D call. Trimming shortened V by 1 base and J by 2 bases, and 12 bases separated the two germline ends. This CDR3 is 15 amino acids long. Germline CDR1 reads SGDLS; CDR2 reads YYNGEE. The CDR3: CASSVRWAGQETQYF. In nucleotides, the CDR3 is TGTGCCAGCAGCGTAAGATGGGCAGGACAAGAGACCCAGTACTTC.

This clonotype was observed a handful of times. The chain carries TRBV5-1 and TRBJ2-1; 8 positions agree with TRBD2. The germline V gene encodes CDR1 SGHRS and CDR2 YFSETQ. The CDR3 loop spans 15 amino acids. Trimming took 6 bases from V and 4 from J; bases not matched to a gene: 9. The chain's CDR3 is CASTAPGGVYNEQFF. Written as DNA, the CDR3 is TGCGCCAGCACCGCCCCGGGGGGGGTTTACAATGAGCAGTTCTTC.